Each of the 10 T cell receptor beta chains below was sequenced from the same sample in a study of T cells in Graves' hyperthyroidism and ophthalmopathy. RNA transcripts were the template for amplifying TCR beta CDR3 regions. The HTBI primer set drove a first-round RT-PCR of the TCR CDR3. TCRdb processed the multiplex PCR reads anew with MiXCR; each CDR3 protein has one entry. The profile covers about 280,000 distinct CDR3 sequences, with less than 30% appearing a single time and 20% to 30% taken by the ten largest. The sequenced material came from blood. The receptors originated from a middle-aged man with Graves' hyperthyroidism that later progressed to Graves' ophthalmopathy.

This clonotype was recorded once. CDR3 coding DNA: TGTGCCAGCAGTTGGGTAGGAGTTCATCAGCCCCAGCATTTT. This translates into CASSWVGVHQPQHF. V is TRBV19 and J is TRBJ1-5, with unresolved D. This CDR3 region has 14 residues. Germline CDR1 is LNHDA and CDR2 is SQIVND (reference sequence). Trimming left V 9 bases short and J 5 bases short, with 17 bases between.

This clonotype occurred many times. This chain joins TRBV6-1 and TRBJ1-1, with 9 nucleotides matching TRBD1. The V segment lost 5 bases and the J segment 4 bases; nucleotides outside the gene matches: 5. Germline V gene lookup returns CDR1 MNHNS and CDR2 SASEGT. The CDR3 is made up of 14 amino acids. CDR3 in amino acids: CASSQQGARTEAFF. The CDR3, as DNA: TGTGCCAGCAGTCAACAGGGGGCTCGCACTGAAGCTTTCTTT.

At least ten counts were recorded for this clonotype. The rearrangement links TRBV12-5 to TRBJ1-2; 8 bases are shared with TRBD1. The CDR3 runs 14 residues. The V gene's germline CDR1 is LGHNT and CDR2 FRNRAP. V dropped 5 bases and J dropped 8; count of bases not matched to a gene: 10. The DNA of the CDR3 is TGTGCTAGTGGTCAATATACAGGGGGGTTCGGCTACACCTTC. This encodes CASGQYTGGFGYTF.

The CDR3 sequence is CASSTGFHNQPQHF. The CDR3 DNA sequence: TGTGCCAGCAGTACAGGGTTTCACAATCAGCCCCAGCATTTT. This sequence joins TRBV6-2 or TRBV6-3 and TRBJ1-5, with D maybe TRBD1 (6 bases). Trimming left V 5 bases short and J 3 bases short, with 11 bases between. The CDR3 has 14 amino acids. CDR1 and CDR2 from the germline V gene are MNHEY and SVGEGT.

This clonotype was observed a few times. The chain couples TRBV2 to TRBJ1-1; no firm D call. Trimming shortened V by 7 bases and J by 6 bases, and 24 bases separated the two germline ends. CDR3 length: 16 amino acids. Germline loops: CDR1 SNHLY, CDR2 FYNNEI. CDR3 bases: TGTGCCAGCATACCCGACACGGCAGGATTGGACGCTGAAGCTTTCTTT. Translation: CASIPDTAGLDAEAFF.

This clonotype was counted at least ten times. The chain uses TRBV7-8 and TRBJ2-7; D might be TRBD2 (6 bases). Per the germline V gene, CDR1 is SGHVS and CDR2 is FQNEAQ. The V end was cut by 1 base, the J end by 3 bases, with 13 bases between. The CDR3 runs 15 residues. CDR3 region: CASSLVPGVGYEQYF. The CDR3 nucleotides read TGTGCCAGCAGCTTAGTACCGGGAGTCGGCTACGAGCAGTACTTC.

This clonotype came up many times. The V and J genes are TRBV11-2 and TRBJ2-4; D perhaps matches TRBD2 (5 bases). Germline values: CDR1 SGHAT, CDR2 FQNNGV. The CDR3 totals 16 residues. V was shortened by 4 bases and J by 0 bases, with 13 bases between the two germline ends. The CDR3 loop reads CASSSWTGLAKNIQYF. The CDR3 region has the DNA TGTGCCAGCAGCTCCTGGACTGGATTAGCCAAAAACATTCAGTACTTC.

In this sample, this clonotype turned up many times. The DNA for the CDR3 is TGCAGCGTTGAAGTTCCTAGGACTAGCGGCCCCGGGACCCAGTACTTC. Its translation is CSVEVPRTSGPGTQYF. The chain carries TRBV29-1 and TRBJ2-5, with 10 bases that match TRBD2. Germline lookup yields CDR1 SQVTM and CDR2 ANQGSEA. Germline trimming cut 1 base from V and 7 bases from J; bases unmatched to any gene: 12. This CDR3 has 16 amino acids.

This clonotype occurred many times. The V call is TRBV9, the J call TRBJ1-2; a possible D gene is TRBD1 (5 bases). The CDR3 has 16 amino acids. Germline CDR1 reads SGDLS; CDR2 reads YYNGEE. V lost 0 bases and J 2 bases, leaving 14 bases between the germline ends. The CDR3 spells CASSVVEGVGNYGYTF. CDR3 nucleotides: TGTGCCAGCAGCGTAGTTGAAGGGGTCGGCAACTATGGCTACACCTTC.

This clonotype was counted many times. This chain uses TRBV2 with TRBJ2-2; 7 positions agree with TRBD1. The V and J ends lost 6 bases and 0 bases, in that order; junction bases with no gene match: 4. This CDR3 is built from 15 residues. CDR1 and CDR2 from the germline V gene are SNHLY and FYNNEI. CDR3 DNA sequence: TGTGCCAGCAGGGTTGGACAGGCGAACACCGGGGAGCTGTTTTTT. Its translation is CASRVGQANTGELFF.